This record looks at one T cell receptor (beta chain) sequence and its context. Its cognate antigen is unknown. The V end lost 0 bases, the J end lost 3 bases, and 8 bases lay between the germline ends. CDR3 size: 15 residues. CDR1 is MNHNY and CDR2 is SVGAGI in the germline V gene (reference sequence). The sample originates from a study of a mutant IDH1 vaccine in newly diagnosed glioma. The overall study: The patients received vaccinations eight times, in weeks 1, 3, 5, 7, 11, 15, 19 and 23. Prior therapy was radiotherapy, temozolomide, or both; most received both. Study-wide results and limits: Immune responses arising from the vaccine appeared in about 93% of patients.

Using immunoSEQ multiplex PCR, the repertoire was profiled, and TCRdb retains in-frame clones only, with some absent. The table records roughly 40,000 clones, just over 90% of them present only once. Stated time point: week 5, during vaccination. Doses of 300 ug of mutant IDH1 20-mer peptide were given with topical imiquimod. The sample consisted of PBMCs, taken from a glioma patient whose treatment included an IDH1 peptide vaccine. The receptor comes from a man in his forties or fifties with glioma. The V and J genes are TRBV6-6 and TRBJ1-4; D is perhaps TRBD1 (5 bases). CDR3 in amino acids: CASSYSMTANEKLFF. The CDR3 region has the DNA TGTGCCAGCAGTTACTCGATGACAGCTAATGAAAAACTGTTTTTT.